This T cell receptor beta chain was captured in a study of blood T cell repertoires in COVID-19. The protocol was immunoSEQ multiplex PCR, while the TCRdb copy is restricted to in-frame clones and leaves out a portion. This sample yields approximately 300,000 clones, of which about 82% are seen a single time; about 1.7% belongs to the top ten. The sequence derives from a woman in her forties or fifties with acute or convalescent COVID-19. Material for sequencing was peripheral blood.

CDR3 protein: CASSYKSGLNTEAFF. DNA of the CDR3: TGTGCCAGCAGTTACAAGTCGGGGTTGAACACTGAAGCTTTCTTT. J is TRBJ1-1 and V is TRBV6-2 or TRBV6-3; D remains ambiguous. V shed 2 bases and J shed 0 bases, with 10 bases lying between them. CDR1 is MNHEY and CDR2 is SVGEGT in the germline V gene. The CDR3 spans 15 residues.